This T cell receptor (beta chain) was sequenced for a study of cytomegalovirus exposure and HLA in healthy donors. The CDR3 is 17 amino acids. Looked up from germline, CDR1 is KGHSH and CDR2 is LQKENI. Trimming took off 2 bases at V and 2 bases at J, with 17 bases between the two ends. As regards this clone: Its target is unknown.

Study outcomes and limitations: TCR beta V- and J-gene trimming, according to a later analysis, was linked to a missense DCLRE1C variant. The likely explanation for a cluster of highly shared sequence variants was sequencing artifact.

The PCR was carried out with 60 Vbeta primers and 13 Jbeta primers. This table comes from immunoSEQ multiplex PCR, and its TCRdb copy is limited to in-frame clones, with some not included. This sample has about 170,000 clones, with 65% to 85% found just once. The TCR comes from a male donor in good health and CMV-seronegative. Sample: PBMCs. V gene TRBV18 combines with J gene TRBJ2-3; D perhaps matches TRBD2 (6 bases). Written as DNA, the CDR3 is TGTGCCAGCTCACCAGGGGCGGGGACCCTCGTCACAGATACGCAGTATTTT. The encoded protein is CASSPGAGTLVTDTQYF.